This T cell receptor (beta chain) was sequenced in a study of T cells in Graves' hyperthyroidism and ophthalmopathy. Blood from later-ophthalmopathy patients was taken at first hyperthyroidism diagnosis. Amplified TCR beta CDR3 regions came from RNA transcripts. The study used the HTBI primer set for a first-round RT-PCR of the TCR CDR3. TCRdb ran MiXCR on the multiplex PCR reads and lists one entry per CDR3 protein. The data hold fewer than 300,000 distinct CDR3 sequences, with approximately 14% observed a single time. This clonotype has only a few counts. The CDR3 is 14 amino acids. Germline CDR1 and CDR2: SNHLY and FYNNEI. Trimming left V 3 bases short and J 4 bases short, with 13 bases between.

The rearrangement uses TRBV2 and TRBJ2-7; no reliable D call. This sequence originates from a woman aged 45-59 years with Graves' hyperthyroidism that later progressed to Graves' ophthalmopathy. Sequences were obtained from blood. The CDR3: CASSEQFLRYEQYF. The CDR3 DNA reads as TGTGCCAGCAGTGAGCAGTTCCTCAGATACGAGCAGTACTTC.